This T cell receptor (beta chain) was found in a study of blood T cell repertoires in COVID-19. At the level of the study: Samples taken during acute and convalescent COVID-19 were collected in the United States, Italy and Spain.

Method: immunoSEQ multiplex PCR; TCRdb's copy keeps in-frame clones and lacks some. Found here are about 80,000 clones, 80% of them singletons; the top ten hold about 5%. Trimming stripped 0 bases from V and 1 base from J, with 4 bases between. Germline V gene sequence: CDR1 SGHNT, CDR2 YYREEE (reference sequence). The CDR3 is made up of 13 amino acids. The genes are TRBV5-4 and TRBJ2-5; D is ambiguous. Material: peripheral blood. The receptor was derived from a man aged 60 to 69 with active or convalescent COVID-19. CDR3 amino acids: CASSLASQETQYF. Written as DNA, the CDR3 is TGTGCCAGCAGCTTGGCCAGCCAAGAGACCCAGTACTTC.